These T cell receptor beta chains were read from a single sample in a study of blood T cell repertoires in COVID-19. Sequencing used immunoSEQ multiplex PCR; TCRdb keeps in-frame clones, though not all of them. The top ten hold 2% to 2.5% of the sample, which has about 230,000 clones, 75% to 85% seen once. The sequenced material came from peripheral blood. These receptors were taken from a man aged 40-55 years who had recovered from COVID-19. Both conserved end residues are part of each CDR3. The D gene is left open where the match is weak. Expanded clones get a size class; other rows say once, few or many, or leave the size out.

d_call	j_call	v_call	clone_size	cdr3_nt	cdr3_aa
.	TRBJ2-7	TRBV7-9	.	TGTGCCAGCAGCCAGGACAGCTCCTACGAGCAGTACTTC	CASSQDSSYEQYF
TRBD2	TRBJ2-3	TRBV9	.	TGTGCCAGCAGCCTCCGAAGAGGGACTATGTACACAGATACGCAGTATTTT	CASSLRRGTMYTDTQYF
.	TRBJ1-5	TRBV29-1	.	TGCAGCGCCGGTTATAGCAATCAGCCCCAGCATTTT	CSAGYSNQPQHF
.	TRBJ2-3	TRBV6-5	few	TGTGCCAGCAATTCCGGCACAGATACGCAGTATTTT	CASNSGTDTQYF
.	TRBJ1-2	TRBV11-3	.	TGTGCCAGCAGCGCCCGACCGACAGGTGGTAACTATGGCTACACCTTC	CASSARPTGGNYGYTF
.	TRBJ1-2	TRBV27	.	TGTGCCAGCAGTTCGAGGCCTAACTATGGCTACACCTTC	CASSSRPNYGYTF
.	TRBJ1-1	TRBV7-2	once	TGTGCCAGCAGCTTAAGGGGTTCTGAAGCTTTCTTT	CASSLRGSEAFF
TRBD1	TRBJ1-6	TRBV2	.	TGTGCCAGCAGGGTCTCCGGGACAGTGTATTCACCCCTCCACTTT	CASRVSGTVYSPLHF
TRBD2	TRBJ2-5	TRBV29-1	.	TGCAGCGTTGAAGGACTAGCGGGAGCGGGTGATTCAGAGACCCAGTACTTC	CSVEGLAGAGDSETQYF
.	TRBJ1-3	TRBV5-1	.	TGCGCCAGCAGCCCGTGGGGGGAGAGCGGAAACACCATATATTTT	CASSPWGESGNTIYF
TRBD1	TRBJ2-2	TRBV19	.	TGTGCCAGTAGTGGGGAACAGGGGGCGGGAAGCACCGGGGAGCTGTTTTTT	CASSGEQGAGSTGELFF
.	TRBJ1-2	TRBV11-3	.	TGTGCCAGCAGCCTAGTCCCGGACTATGGCTACACCTTC	CASSLVPDYGYTF
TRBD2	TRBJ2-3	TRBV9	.	TGTGCCAGCAGCGTAGTTCATAGCGGGGACACAGATACGCAGTATTTT	CASSVVHSGDTDTQYF
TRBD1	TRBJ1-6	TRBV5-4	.	TGTGCCAGCAGCTCCTGGACAGGGGGCTATAATTCACCCCTCCACTTT	CASSSWTGGYNSPLHF